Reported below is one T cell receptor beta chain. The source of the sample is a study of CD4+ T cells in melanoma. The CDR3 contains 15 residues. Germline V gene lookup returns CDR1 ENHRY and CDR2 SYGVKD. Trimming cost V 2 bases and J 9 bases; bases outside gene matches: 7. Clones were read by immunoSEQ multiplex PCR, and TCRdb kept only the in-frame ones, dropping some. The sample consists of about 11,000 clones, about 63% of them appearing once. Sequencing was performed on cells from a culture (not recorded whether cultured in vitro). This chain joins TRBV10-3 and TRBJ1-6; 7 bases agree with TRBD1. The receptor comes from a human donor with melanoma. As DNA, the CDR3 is TGTGCCATCAGTGAGGACAGGGTTTGGATTTCACCCCTCCACTTT. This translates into CAISEDRVWISPLHF.